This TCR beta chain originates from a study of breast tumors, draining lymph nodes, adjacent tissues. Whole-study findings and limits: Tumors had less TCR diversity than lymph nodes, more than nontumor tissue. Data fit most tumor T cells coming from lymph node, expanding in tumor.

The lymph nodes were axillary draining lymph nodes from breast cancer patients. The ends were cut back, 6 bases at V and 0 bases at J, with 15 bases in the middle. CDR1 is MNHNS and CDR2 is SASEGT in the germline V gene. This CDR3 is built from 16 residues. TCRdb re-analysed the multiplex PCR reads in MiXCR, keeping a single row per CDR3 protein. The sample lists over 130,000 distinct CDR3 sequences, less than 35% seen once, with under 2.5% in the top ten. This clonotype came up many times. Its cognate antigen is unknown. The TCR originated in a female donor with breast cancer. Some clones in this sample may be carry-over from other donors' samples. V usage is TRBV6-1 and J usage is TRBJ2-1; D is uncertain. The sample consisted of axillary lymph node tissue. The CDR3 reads CASSADVYLSYNEQFF. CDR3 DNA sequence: TGTGCCAGCAGCGCTGACGTTTACCTCTCCTACAATGAGCAGTTCTTC.